This entry features one TCR beta chain sequence. Methods used by the authors: It was from reference gene primer amplification that nucleated cell counts were estimated. TCRdb keeps only in-frame clones here, not all; method: immunoSEQ multiplex PCR. V and J calls and clone size are as listed in that table; D and trimming were resolved from the DNA. The table has around 150,000 clones, around 88% seen once; the top ten hold about 4.7%. These data come from a study of blood T cell repertoires in COVID-19. Whole-study context: Collection of acute and convalescent COVID-19 samples took place in the United States, Italy and Spain. T cells, B-cell-depleted T cells, or PBMCs supplied cDNA or gDNA.

The CDR3 length is 14 residues. V shed 8 bases and J 8 bases; nucleotides not matched to a gene: 8. Germline CDR1 MDHEN, CDR2 SYDVKM. The TCR comes from a human donor in a cohort sampled during active COVID-19. The V call is TRBV28, the J call TRBJ1-4; 10 bases match TRBD1. Sequenced: peripheral blood. The CDR3: CASVPGTGVEKLFF. The DNA for the CDR3 is TGTGCCAGCGTACCCGGGACAGGGGTCGAAAAACTGTTTTTT. Drawing the rest from reference TRBV28 and TRBJ1-4, the complete variable domain is DVKVTQSSRYLVKRTGEKVFLECVQDMDHENMFWYRQDPGLGLRLIYFSYDVKMKEKGDIPEGYSVSREKKERFSLILESASTNQTSMYLCASVPGTGVEKLFFGSGTQLSVL.